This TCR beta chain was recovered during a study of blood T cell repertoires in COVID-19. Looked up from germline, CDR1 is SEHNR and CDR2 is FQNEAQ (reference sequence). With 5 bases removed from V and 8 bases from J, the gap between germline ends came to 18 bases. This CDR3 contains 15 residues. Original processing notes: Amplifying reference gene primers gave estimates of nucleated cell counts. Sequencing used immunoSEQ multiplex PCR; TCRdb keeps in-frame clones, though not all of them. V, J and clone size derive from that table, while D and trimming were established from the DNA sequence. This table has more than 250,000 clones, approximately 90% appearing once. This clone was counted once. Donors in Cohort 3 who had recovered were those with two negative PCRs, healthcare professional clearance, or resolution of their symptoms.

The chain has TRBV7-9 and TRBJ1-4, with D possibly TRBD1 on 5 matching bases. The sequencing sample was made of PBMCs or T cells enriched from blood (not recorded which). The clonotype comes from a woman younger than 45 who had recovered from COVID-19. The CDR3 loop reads CASSADSGVGEKLFF. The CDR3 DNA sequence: TGTGCCAGCAGCGCCGACTCGGGGGTAGGGGAAAAACTGTTTTTT.